The 32 T cell receptor beta chains below come from one sample, sequenced in a study of T-cell reconstitution after alpha-beta-depleted transplantation in children. For TCRbeta, the library was prepared with unique molecular identifiers. Via MiXCR, TCRdb re-called the PCR reads, giving one row per CDR3 protein. The sample lists hundreds of thousands of distinct CDR3 sequences, over 9% occurring once. The material sequenced was PBMCs, taken before TCRalphabeta/CD19-depleted stem cell transplant. Source of these receptors: a boy younger than two with acute myeloid leukemia, due to receive a stem cell transplant.

Note on this clonotype: A much more abundant neighbour one base away suggests this may be a read error. The chain couples TRBV19 to TRBJ2-5, with D unresolved. Germline assignment: CDR1 LNHDA and CDR2 SQIVND (reference sequence). With 6 bases removed from V and 1 base from J, the gap between germline ends came to 12 bases. The CDR3 is 14 residues long. CDR3 coding DNA: TGTGCCAGTAGAACCTCCCGAGCCCAAGAGACCCAGTACTTC. Translating it yields CASRTSRAQETQYF.

At least ten counts were recorded for this clonotype. The rearrangement links TRBV10-2 to TRBJ1-2, with D perhaps TRBD1 (5 bases). Germline CDR1 WSHSY, CDR2 SAAADI. The CDR3 is 14 residues long. V was trimmed by 2 bases and J by 1 base, leaving 8 bases between them. CDR3 residues: CASSERDRNYGYTF. The CDR3 nucleotides read TGCGCCAGCAGTGAGAGGGACCGTAACTATGGCTACACCTTC.

This clonotype came up a few times. The CDR3 reads CASSLGEANEKLFF. The CDR3 nucleotides are TGTGCCAGCAGCCTAGGGGAAGCTAATGAAAAACTGTTTTTT. This sequence joins TRBV12-3 or TRBV12-4 and TRBJ1-4; tentatively, D is TRBD1 (5 bases). With 6 bases removed from V and 3 bases from J, the gap between germline ends came to 11 bases. This CDR3 is built from 14 residues.

Many counts were recorded for this clonotype. The J gene is TRBJ2-7, the V gene TRBV7-2; D ambiguous. Germline V gene lookup returns CDR1 SGHTA and CDR2 FQGNSA. The CDR3 has 14 amino acids. V lost 0 bases and J 0 bases, leaving 6 bases between the germline ends. This CDR3 is CASSLALDSYEQYF. CDR3 nucleotides: TGTGCCAGCAGCTTAGCCCTAGACTCCTACGAGCAGTACTTC.

The rearrangement links TRBV5-8 to TRBJ2-5; 9 bases agree with TRBD2. Looked up from germline, CDR1 is SGHTS and CDR2 is YDEGEE. The CDR3 consists of 16 residues. V was clipped by 0 bases and J by 7 bases; unmatched bases: 10. This chain's CDR3 is CASSLGLAGLATTQYF. The CDR3 nucleotides are TGTGCCAGCAGCTTGGGGCTAGCGGGACTCGCGACGACCCAGTACTTC.

Many counts were recorded for this clonotype. The J gene is TRBJ1-3, the V gene TRBV7-2, with D maybe TRBD1 (6 bases). The germline V gene has CDR1 SGHTA and CDR2 FQGNSA. There are 14 residues in the CDR3. V lost 6 bases, J lost 0 bases, and 9 bases lay in between. CDR3 sequence: CASRGTLSGNTIYF. In DNA form, the CDR3 reads TGTGCCAGCAGGGGGACACTCTCTGGAAACACCATATATTTT. The full variable domain, its missing parts supplied by reference TRBV7-2 and TRBJ1-3, is GAGVSQSPSNKVTEKGKDVELRCDPISGHTALYWYRQSLGQGLEFLIYFQGNSAPDKSGLPSDRFSAERTGGSVSTLTIQRTQQEDSAVYLCASRGTLSGNTIYFGEGSWLTVV.

This clonotype was seen repeatedly, ten times or more. V and J are TRBV7-9 and TRBJ2-7; D uncertain. V was shortened by 2 bases and J by 5 bases, with 13 bases between the two germline ends. Germline loops: CDR1 SEHNR, CDR2 FQNEAQ (reference sequence). This CDR3 has 14 residues. CDR3 in amino acids: CASSLRLGSHEQYF. The CDR3 DNA reads TGTGCCAGCAGCTTAAGGCTGGGATCCCACGAGCAGTACTTC.

This clonotype came up many times. This chain joins TRBV29-1 and TRBJ1-1; D might be TRBD1 (5 bases). The V gene's germline CDR1 is SQVTM and CDR2 ANQGSEA. V was pared by 5 bases and J by 1 base, with 11 bases between. The CDR3 extends over 13 amino acids. The CDR3 is CSVRLQGNTEAFF. The CDR3 nucleotides read TGCAGCGTTAGGCTTCAGGGGAACACTGAAGCTTTCTTT.

This clonotype was seen a few times. The V call is TRBV11-1, the J call TRBJ2-7; D is unresolved. Trimming left V 1 base short and J 3 bases short, with 16 bases between. Germline V CDR1 and CDR2: SGHAT, FQDESV (reference sequence). This CDR3 contains 16 residues. CDR3 loop: CASSLGSLKGLYEQYF. The CDR3 DNA reads TGTGCCAGCAGCTTAGGTTCCCTGAAGGGTCTCTACGAGCAGTACTTC.

This clonotype has more than one count but fewer than ten. This sequence joins TRBV11-2 and TRBJ2-5, with unresolved D. The CDR3 consists of 14 residues. V was shortened by 5 bases and J by 5 bases, with 15 bases between the two germline ends. Germline V gene sequence: CDR1 SGHAT, CDR2 FQNNGV. The CDR3 is CASSRFGIRETQYF. CDR3 DNA: TGTGCCAGCAGCCGTTTTGGTATCCGGGAGACCCAGTACTTC.

This clonotype was recorded many times. V is TRBV11-2 and J is TRBJ2-3; TRBD2 is a possible D gene (6 bases). The germline V gene encodes CDR1 SGHAT and CDR2 FQNNGV. CDR3 length equals 15 residues. V gave up 4 bases and J gave up 3 bases, with 14 bases separating them. The CDR3 loop reads CASSSRGGETDTQYF. The CDR3 DNA reads TGTGCCAGCAGCTCCCGAGGAGGGGAAACAGATACGCAGTATTTT.

This chain links TRBV3-1 with TRBJ2-1; D is unclear. The CDR3 extends over 17 amino acids. CDR1 and CDR2 (germline): LGHDT, YNNKEL (reference sequence). V lost 2 bases to trimming and J lost 0 bases, with 14 bases between them. The CDR3 here is CASSQQSLMSSYNEQFF. CDR3 DNA: TGTGCCAGCAGCCAACAGAGCCTGATGAGCTCCTACAATGAGCAGTTCTTC.

This clonotype was recorded at least ten times. The chain is built from TRBV7-2 and TRBJ2-1; 11 nucleotides agree with TRBD2. The V gene end was trimmed by 3 bases and the J gene end by 5 bases; junction bases not matched to a gene: 6. From germline, CDR1 is SGHTA and CDR2 FQGNSA. This CDR3 spans 16 amino acids. CDR3 sequence reads: CASSFLAGGRHNEQFF. CDR3 coding DNA: TGTGCCAGCAGCTTCCTAGCGGGGGGCCGGCACAATGAGCAGTTCTTC.

This clonotype was picked up many times. The genes are TRBV20-1 and TRBJ2-7; D gene uncertain. Germline V gives CDR1 DFQATT, CDR2 SNEGSKA (reference sequence). The V gene lost 6 bases and the J gene lost 0 bases, with 12 bases spanning the gap. This CDR3 comprises 13 residues. In DNA form, the CDR3 reads TGCAGTGCCTTACGACCCTCCTCCTACGAGCAGTACTTC. Translation: CSALRPSSYEQYF.

V gene TRBV19 combines with J gene TRBJ1-4; a weak D match, TRBD1 (5 bases). V lost 2 bases, J lost 0 bases, and 7 bases lay in between. CDR3 length: 15 amino acids. CDR1 is LNHDA and CDR2 is SQIVND in the germline V gene (reference sequence). In DNA, the CDR3 is TGTGCCAGTAGTATAACGACAGCAACTAATGAAAAACTGTTTTTT. Its translation: CASSITTATNEKLFF.

This clonotype was seen ten or more times. CDR3 residues: CASIGLADTGELFF. The CDR3 DNA reads TGTGCCAGCATTGGACTAGCGGACACCGGGGAGCTGTTTTTT. This chain uses TRBV7-6 with TRBJ2-2; 10 nucleotides line up with TRBD2. The CDR3 has 14 residues. Germline V gene lookup returns CDR1 SGHVS and CDR2 FNYEAQ. The trim removed 7 bases at V and 3 bases at J, leaving 2 bases unmatched.

The chain joins TRBV7-2 to TRBJ2-3, with a possible D match to TRBD2 (6 bases). The CDR3 is 16 residues long. CDR1 and CDR2 (germline): SGHTA, FQGNSA. V was clipped by 6 bases and J by 1 base, with 17 bases between them. CDR3 DNA: TGTGCCAGCAGACCTACCTTTGGGGAGGGCACAGATACGCAGTATTTT. It encodes CASRPTFGEGTDTQYF.

This clonotype showed up many times. At one end the junction does not follow the germline gene, possibly because of a read error. The chain employs TRBV6-1 and TRBJ2-1; 8 bases fit TRBD2. Germline values: CDR1 MNHNS, CDR2 SASEGT. The CDR3 runs to 15 residues. The CDR3 protein is CASREAGLENNEQFF. CDR3 coding DNA: TGTGCCAGCAGAGAAGCGGGACTAGAGAACAATGAGCAGTTCTTC.

This clonotype was counted at least ten times. This chain uses TRBV12-5 with TRBJ2-1, with 9 positions matching TRBD2. The CDR3 is 14 amino acids. Germline V gene data show CDR1 as LGHNT and CDR2 as FRNRAP. V was clipped by 1 base and J by 8 bases; unmatched bases: 3. This CDR3 reads CASGLGLAVYEQFF. DNA for the CDR3: TGTGCTAGTGGTTTGGGACTAGCGGTTTATGAGCAGTTCTTC.

This clonotype occurred many times. The rearrangement links TRBV5-5 to TRBJ1-1, with TRBD1 matching over 7 bases. The CDR3 totals 13 residues. J was trimmed by 7 bases and V by 2 bases; bases with no gene match: 5. Germline V gene data show CDR1 as SGHKS and CDR2 as YYEKEE (reference sequence). CDR3 in amino acids: CASSLGGVSEAFF. The CDR3, as DNA: TGTGCCAGCAGCTTAGGGGGCGTAAGTGAAGCTTTCTTT. The full variable domain, in which reference TRBV5-5 and TRBJ1-1 provide the parts outside the CDR3, is DAGVTQSPTHLIKTRGQQVTLRCSPISGHKSVSWYQQVLGQGPQFIFQYYEKEERGRGNFPDRFSARQFPNYSSELNVNALLLGDSALYLCASSLGGVSEAFFGQGTRLTVV.

The sample holds many counts of this clonotype. V is TRBV6-5 and J is TRBJ2-3, with D unclear. This CDR3 has 15 residues. The V gene lost 6 bases and the J gene lost 1 base, with 14 bases spanning the gap. The germline gives CDR1 MNHEY, CDR2 SVGAGI. The CDR3, as DNA: TGTGCCAGCAGCCCAGACGGTTTGCGCACAGATACGCAGTATTTT. Amino acids: CASSPDGLRTDTQYF.

This rearrangement joins TRBV9 to TRBJ2-6; the D is unclear. Germline-derived CDR1 and CDR2 are SGDLS and YYNGEE. V dropped 0 bases and J dropped 0 bases, with 7 bases sitting between them. CDR3 size: 16 residues. The CDR3 is CASSVAAVSGANVLTF. CDR3 DNA: TGTGCCAGCAGCGTAGCTGCCGTCTCTGGGGCCAACGTCCTGACTTTC.

In this sample, this clonotype turned up many times. The chain couples TRBV20-1 to TRBJ2-5, with no clear D. There are 13 residues in the CDR3. Trimming pared 3 bases from V and 3 bases from J, leaving 11 bases between. Germline CDR1 DFQATT, CDR2 SNEGSKA (reference sequence). The CDR3 DNA reads TGCAGTGCTAGTGGCCAGACGAAAGAGACCCAGTACTTC. Protein sequence: CSASGQTKETQYF.

This clonotype was counted ten times or more. The chain joins TRBV29-1 to TRBJ2-1, with D perhaps TRBD2 (6 bases). V was trimmed by 0 bases and J by 7 bases, leaving 16 bases between them. Per germline, CDR1 SQVTM and CDR2 ANQGSEA. The CDR3 totals 15 residues. CDR3 in DNA: TGCAGCGTTGAAGAAGCGGGCCTCGGGGCAAATGAGCAGTTCTTC. As protein: CSVEEAGLGANEQFF.

A remark on this clonotype: A much larger clone lies one base from this, so it may be a read error. The chain combines TRBV11-2 with TRBJ2-3; D is unclear. V shed 5 bases and J shed 1 base, with 10 bases lying between them. Germline V gene sequence: CDR1 SGHAT, CDR2 FQNNGV. The CDR3 spans 14 residues. CDR3 sequence (DNA): TGTGCCAGCAGCCCCCGGATAGGCACAGATACGCAGTATTTT. Amino acids: CASSPRIGTDTQYF.

This clonotype was picked up many times. This chain uses TRBV12-3 or TRBV12-4 with TRBJ2-5; TRBD1 agrees at 11 bases. Trimming at V came to 5 bases and at J to 13 bases, leaving 12 bases not matched to a gene. The CDR3 has 14 residues. CDR3 nucleotides: TGTGCCAGCAGTCCGGGACAGGGGGTTAAAAGACCGTACTTC. This sequence encodes CASSPGQGVKRPYF.

The table lists this clonotype with a few counts. This chain links TRBV4-1 with TRBJ2-1; no clear D. V was pared by 4 bases and J by 10 bases, with 14 bases between. The CDR3 has 13 residues. Germline CDR1 and CDR2: MGHRA and YSYEKL. Written as DNA, the CDR3 is TGCGCCAGCAGCCCAACCTTAGCCCGGGAGCAGTTCTTC. Translation: CASSPTLAREQFF.

This clonotype came up many times. The chain recombines TRBV29-1 with TRBJ2-3, with 7 positions matching TRBD2. The CDR3 contains 16 residues. Per the germline V gene, CDR1 is SQVTM and CDR2 is ANQGSEA. V dropped 2 bases and J dropped 0; count of bases not matched to a gene: 8. CDR3 loop: CSVEREVAPSTDTQYF. The CDR3 DNA sequence: TGCAGCGTTGAACGGGAGGTAGCTCCCAGCACAGATACGCAGTATTTT.

This clonotype has ten or more counts. The chain has TRBV5-1 and TRBJ2-7; D unclear. In germline, CDR1 is SGHRS, CDR2 YFSETQ. This CDR3 is 13 amino acids long. The ends were cut back, 5 bases at V and 2 bases at J, with 11 bases in the middle. The CDR3 protein is CASSPSAAYEQYF. The CDR3 nucleotides read TGCGCCAGCAGTCCGAGCGCAGCCTACGAGCAGTACTTC. The full variable domain, its missing parts supplied by reference TRBV5-1 and TRBJ2-7, is KAGVTQTPRYLIKTRGQQVTLSCSPISGHRSVSWYQQTPGQGLQFLFEYFSETQRNKGNFPGRFSGRQFSNSRSEMNVSTLELGDSALYLCASSPSAAYEQYFGPGTRLTVT.

As concerns this clonotype: With a much larger clone just one base away, this may be a read error. V usage is TRBV20-1 and J usage is TRBJ2-2, with TRBD2 identical over 10 bases. From germline, CDR1 is DFQATT and CDR2 SNEGSKA (reference sequence). Trimming took 6 bases from V and 4 from J; bases not matched to a gene: 8. CDR3 length: 15 amino acids. CDR3 protein: CSATGLAVTTGELFF. Written as DNA, the CDR3 is TGCAGTGCCACCGGACTAGCGGTGACCACCGGGGAGCTGTTTTTT.

This clonotype was observed many times. Here the CDR3 reads CASSFGLLGEQFF. The CDR3 region has the DNA TGTGCCAGCAGTTTCGGACTATTGGGTGAGCAGTTCTTC. V is TRBV12-3 or TRBV12-4 and J is TRBJ2-1; possible D gene TRBD2, 6 bases. The length of the CDR3 is 13 residues. Trimming took 3 bases from V and 9 from J, leaving 12 bases between them.

The rearrangement links TRBV29-1 to TRBJ1-2; D possibly corresponds to TRBD1 (6 bases). CDR1 SQVTM and CDR2 ANQGSEA come from the germline V gene. This CDR3 region has 15 residues. Deletions cut 5 bases from V and 6 bases from J, with 22 bases between. CDR3: CSVPDIYREGNGYTF. Here the CDR3 DNA reads TGCAGCGTTCCCGATATTTACAGGGAAGGGAATGGCTACACCTTC. Combining the CDR3 with reference TRBV29-1 and TRBJ1-2 gives the whole variable domain SAVISQKPSRDICQRGTSLTIQCQVDSQVTMMFWYRQQPGQSLTLIATANQGSEATYESGFVIDKFPISRPNLTFSTLTVSNMSPEDSSIYLCSVPDIYREGNGYTFGSGTRLTVV.